This T cell receptor (beta chain) was sequenced for a study of shared clonotypes between healthy human individuals. In germline, CDR1 is SGHNT, CDR2 YYREEE (reference sequence). The CDR3 has 15 residues. The J segment lost 9 bases and the V segment lost 0 bases, leaving 5 bases of the junction unmatched. The data were produced by immunoSEQ multiplex PCR, yet TCRdb's version contains in-frame clones alone and is incomplete. The sample holds more than 2,000,000 clones; 85% to 95% are singletons and the top ten take about 0.13%. This receptor was taken from a man between 18 and 29 years old in good health. The specimen was naive CD4+ T cells sorted from blood. The subset: CD45RA+ positively selected. The chain has TRBV5-4 and TRBJ1-6; 8 bases match TRBD1. This chain's CDR3 is CASSLEDRVASPLHF. CDR3 DNA: TGTGCCAGCAGCTTGGAGGACAGGGTAGCTTCACCCCTCCACTTT.